This T cell receptor beta chain was identified in a study of neurological immune-mediated disorders. Whole-study results and caveats: Sharing of CDR3 amino acid sequences among expanded clones across subjects was absent, suggesting private repertoires in all groups. Multiple sclerosis was found to have the least TCR clonal expansion, below healthy controls, and HTLV-1-associated myelopathy the most.

The study drew its healthy controls from blood bank volunteers in Maryland, USA. This clonotype was detected many times. Its antigen remains unknown. The V gene end was trimmed by 0 bases and the J gene end by 0 bases; junction bases not matched to a gene: 8. The CDR3 contains 19 residues. Looked up from germline, CDR1 is SGHRS and CDR2 is YFSETQ. Synthesis of cDNA used 5'RACE (with 10-nucleotide random UMIs). TCRdb reanalysed the 5' RACE reads using MiXCR and keeps one entry per CDR3 protein. The table has tens of thousands of distinct CDR3 sequences, 10% seen once. This receptor was obtained from a man aged 35 to 55 in good health. This sequence joins TRBV5-1 and TRBJ2-6, with 8 bases aligning to TRBD1. Input material: PBMCs. CDR3 coding DNA: TGCGCCAGCAGCTTGGAGTTTCAGGGGGCTCCCTCTGGGGCCAACGTCCTGACTTTC. It yields the protein CASSLEFQGAPSGANVLTF.